These 17 T cell receptor beta chains were all obtained from the same sample, sequenced in a study of OX40 agonist ivuxolimab in advanced cancers. TCRdb's table, derived via immunoSEQ multiplex PCR, lists solely in-frame clones and lacks some. The table has about 67,000 clones, approximately 80% seen once; the top ten hold 2.4%. This sample comprised CD4+ or CD8+ T cells sorted from blood, obtained in a trial of the OX40 agonist ivuxolimab. The receptors originated from an adult with an advanced solid tumor such as melanoma, head and neck, liver or kidney cancer.

The chain joins TRBV5-1 to TRBJ2-5; tentatively, D is TRBD1 (7 bases). The CDR3 is made up of 15 amino acids. The V gene lost 4 bases and the J gene lost 3 bases, with 16 bases spanning the gap. Looked up from germline, CDR1 is SGHRS and CDR2 is YFSETQ. The CDR3 bases are TGCGCCAGCAGCAACGGGGGACAGCGGGAAGAGACCCAGTACTTC. The encoded protein is CASSNGGQREETQYF.

The chain employs TRBV6-1 and TRBJ2-1; TRBD2 matches at 12 bases. The CDR3 spans 17 residues. Germline loops: CDR1 MNHNS, CDR2 SASEGT. J gave up 7 bases and V 0 bases, and 7 bases lay outside the gene matches. The CDR3 is CASSEAPSGGAWNEQFF. The DNA for the CDR3 is TGTGCCAGCAGTGAAGCTCCTAGCGGGGGGGCCTGGAATGAGCAGTTCTTC.

The genes are TRBV20-1 and TRBJ2-7; the D is unclear. Germline CDR1 and CDR2: DFQATT and SNEGSKA (reference sequence). V lost 5 bases to trimming and J lost 4 bases, with 9 bases between them. The length of the CDR3 is 11 residues. CDR3 residues: CSAGPLYEQYF. CDR3 coding DNA: TGCAGTGCTGGGCCTTTATACGAGCAGTACTTC.

CDR3 amino acids: CASSQDPGANIQYF. CDR3 sequence (DNA): TGCGCCAGCAGCCAGGACCCAGGGGCAAACATTCAGTACTTC. The chain combines TRBV4-3 with TRBJ2-4, with D possibly TRBD1 on 6 matching bases. The CDR3 runs to 14 residues. The ends were cut back, 3 bases at V and 6 bases at J, with 12 bases in the middle. CDR1 and CDR2 (germline): LGHNA, YSLEER.

V is TRBV28 and J is TRBJ1-2, with a tentative D call TRBD1 (5 bases). The CDR3 extends over 15 amino acids. The V and J ends lost 3 bases and 2 bases respectively, with 13 bases between them. Germline-derived CDR1 and CDR2 are MDHEN and SYDVKM. The CDR3 loop is CASSFWGRGNYGYTF. The CDR3 bases are TGTGCCAGCAGTTTTTGGGGACGGGGGAACTATGGCTACACCTTC.

The rearrangement links TRBV7-8 to TRBJ1-1; D not resolved. The germline CDR1 and CDR2 sequences are SGHVS and FQNEAQ. Trimming removed 8 bases at V and 5 bases at J, with 15 bases between. This CDR3 region has 13 residues. The CDR3 DNA sequence: TGTGCCAGCGAGGCCCCCCGGGATACTGAAGCTTTCTTT. It yields the protein CASEAPRDTEAFF.

The chain is built from TRBV11-2 and TRBJ1-3; D unclear. This CDR3 region has 15 residues. The germline gives CDR1 SGHAT, CDR2 FQNNGV. Trimming removed 5 bases at V and 7 bases at J, with 18 bases between. The DNA of the CDR3 is TGTGCCAGCAGCCCCCGTGATAGGGTACGCAACACCATATATTTT. It translates to CASSPRDRVRNTIYF.

V usage is TRBV6-5 and J usage is TRBJ2-1; D tentatively fits TRBD1 or TRBD2 (5 bases each). Germline V gene lookup returns CDR1 MNHEY and CDR2 SVGAGI. The CDR3 runs 13 residues. V was clipped by 5 bases and J by 9 bases, with 14 bases between them. The CDR3 is CASSKDISGEQFF. The CDR3 DNA reads as TGTGCCAGCAGTAAGGACATCAGCGGTGAGCAGTTCTTC.

The chain carries TRBV18 and TRBJ1-6; 8 nucleotides agree with TRBD1. V dropped 6 bases and J dropped 11; count of bases not matched to a gene: 6. Per germline, CDR1 KGHSH and CDR2 LQKENI. The CDR3 consists of 13 residues. The CDR3 protein is CASSPDRVAPLHF. Written as DNA, the CDR3 is TGTGCCAGCTCGCCGGACAGGGTGGCACCCCTCCACTTT.

This clone was picked up one time. The V and J genes are TRBV6-1 and TRBJ2-2, with 7 nucleotides matching TRBD1. The CDR3 runs to 13 residues. The V segment lost 11 bases and the J segment 5 bases; nucleotides outside the gene matches: 8. The germline CDR1 and CDR2 sequences are MNHNS and SASEGT. The DNA of the CDR3 is TGTGCCGCCCGGACAGGTGGGACCGGGGAGCTGTTTTTT. Amino acid sequence: CAARTGGTGELFF.

Notes on this clone: Other DNA sequences within the sample encode an identical CDR3. This chain links TRBV6-5 with TRBJ1-4, with 11 bases that match TRBD1. Unmatched junction bases numbered 3, after V lost 4 bases and J lost 8 bases. The CDR3 is made up of 14 amino acids. CDR1 and CDR2 from the germline V gene are MNHEY and SVGAGI. The DNA for the CDR3 is TGTGCCAGCAGTTGGACAGGGGGCAGGGAAAAACTGTTTTTT. This codes for CASSWTGGREKLFF.

Only one count was recorded for this clone. The chain combines TRBV28 with TRBJ2-4; D is perhaps TRBD2 (6 bases). Germline values: CDR1 MDHEN, CDR2 SYDVKM. This CDR3 has 15 residues. The V and J ends lost 5 bases and 8 bases respectively, with 19 bases between them. The CDR3 reads CASSLPRGSSDIQYF. In nucleotides, the CDR3 is TGTGCCAGCAGTCTTCCTCGGGGGAGTAGTGACATTCAGTACTTC.

CDR3 sequence (DNA): TGTGCCAGCCATACCGGGACAGGGGGCCAAGAGACCCAGTACTTC. It is translated as CASHTGTGGQETQYF. The chain employs TRBV6-1 and TRBJ2-5; 11 nucleotides match TRBD1. The CDR3 spans 15 residues. Trimming cost V 8 bases and J 1 base; bases outside gene matches: 6. From germline, CDR1 is MNHNS and CDR2 SASEGT.

J is TRBJ1-2 and V is TRBV5-4, with D unclear. The CDR3 runs 16 residues. The V gene's germline CDR1 is SGHNT and CDR2 YYREEE (reference sequence). The V end lost 0 bases, the J end lost 4 bases, and 16 bases lay between the germline ends. The CDR3 protein is CASSLAQDQESYGYTF. In DNA form, the CDR3 reads TGTGCCAGCAGCTTGGCCCAGGACCAAGAAAGCTATGGCTACACCTTC.

The V and J genes are TRBV5-1 and TRBJ2-7; a possible D gene is TRBD1 (6 bases). CDR1 and CDR2 from the germline V gene are SGHRS and YFSETQ. The CDR3 extends over 15 amino acids. V dropped 0 bases and J dropped 2 bases, with 12 bases sitting between them. CDR3 in DNA: TGCGCCAGCAGCTTGGAACAGGGAGCCACCTACGAGCAGTACTTC. This sequence encodes CASSLEQGATYEQYF.

This clone was detected only a few times. V is TRBV6-5 and J is TRBJ1-1, with a possible D match to TRBD1 (5 bases). Germline values: CDR1 MNHEY, CDR2 SVGAGI. The CDR3 loop spans 13 amino acids. V lost 10 bases and J 4 bases, leaving 16 bases between the germline ends. The CDR3 region has the DNA TGTGCCACTCGCCGGGGGGTGGGCACTGAAGCTTTCTTT. This encodes CATRRGVGTEAFF.

The rearrangement uses TRBV10-3 and TRBJ2-3; 8 bases are a match to TRBD2. The germline V gene encodes CDR1 ENHRY and CDR2 SYGVKD. The J segment lost 2 bases and the V segment lost 2 bases, leaving 6 bases of the junction unmatched. This CDR3 comprises 16 residues. DNA for the CDR3: TGTGCCATCAGTGAGGTAATAGCGGGGACCACAGATACGCAGTATTTT. Translating gives CAISEVIAGTTDTQYF.